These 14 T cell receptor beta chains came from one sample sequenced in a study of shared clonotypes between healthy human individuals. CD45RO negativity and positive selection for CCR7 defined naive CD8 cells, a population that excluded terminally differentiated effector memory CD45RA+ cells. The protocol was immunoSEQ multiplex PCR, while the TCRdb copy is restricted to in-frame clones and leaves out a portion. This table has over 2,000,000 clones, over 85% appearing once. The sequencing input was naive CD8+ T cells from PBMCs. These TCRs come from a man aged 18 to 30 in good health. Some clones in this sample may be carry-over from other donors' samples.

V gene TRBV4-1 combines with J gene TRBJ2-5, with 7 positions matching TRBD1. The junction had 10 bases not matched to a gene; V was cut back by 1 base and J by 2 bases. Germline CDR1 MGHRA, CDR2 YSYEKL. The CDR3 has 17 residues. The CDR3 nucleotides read TGCGCCAGCAGCCAAGTTCCAGACAGGGCGGGTCAAGAGACCCAGTACTTC. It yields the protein CASSQVPDRAGQETQYF.

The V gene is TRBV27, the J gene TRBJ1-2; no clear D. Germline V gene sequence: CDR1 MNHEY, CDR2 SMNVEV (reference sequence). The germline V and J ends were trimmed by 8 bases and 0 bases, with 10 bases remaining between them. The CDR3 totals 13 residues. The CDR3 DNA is TGTGCCAGCGGTCCGCGAGCTAACTATGGCTACACCTTC. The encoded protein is CASGPRANYGYTF.

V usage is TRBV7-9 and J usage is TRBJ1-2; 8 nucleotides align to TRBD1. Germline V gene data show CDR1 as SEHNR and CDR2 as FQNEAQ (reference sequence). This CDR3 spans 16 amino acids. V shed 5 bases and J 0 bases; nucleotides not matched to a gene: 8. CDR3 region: CASSKKTGEANYGYTF. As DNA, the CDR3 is TGTGCCAGCAGCAAAAAGACAGGGGAGGCTAACTATGGCTACACCTTC.

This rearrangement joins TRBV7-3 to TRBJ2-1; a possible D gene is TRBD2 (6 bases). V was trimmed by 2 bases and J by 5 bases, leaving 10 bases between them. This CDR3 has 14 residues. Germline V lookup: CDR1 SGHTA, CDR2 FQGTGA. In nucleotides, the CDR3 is TGTGCCAGCAGCTTATTGGGGGGTGACAATGAGCAGTTCTTC. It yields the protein CASSLLGGDNEQFF. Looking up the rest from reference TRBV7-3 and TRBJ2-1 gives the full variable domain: GAGVSQTPSNKVTEKGKYVELRCDPISGHTALYWYRQSLGQGPEFLIYFQGTGAADDSGLPNDRFFAVRPEGSVSTLKIQRTERGDSAVYLCASSLLGGDNEQFFGPGTRLTVL.

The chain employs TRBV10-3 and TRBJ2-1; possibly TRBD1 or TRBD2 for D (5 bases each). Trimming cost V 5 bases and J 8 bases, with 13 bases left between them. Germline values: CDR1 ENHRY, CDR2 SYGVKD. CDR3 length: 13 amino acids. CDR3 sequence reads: CAISPGPSDEQFF. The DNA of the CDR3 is TGTGCCATCAGTCCGGGACCCAGCGATGAGCAGTTCTTC.

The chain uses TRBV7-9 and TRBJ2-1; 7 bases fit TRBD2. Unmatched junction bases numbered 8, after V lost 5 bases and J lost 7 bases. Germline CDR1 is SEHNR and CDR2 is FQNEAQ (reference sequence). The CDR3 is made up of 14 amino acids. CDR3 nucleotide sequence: TGTGCCAGCAGCGGGAGGACTAGTTATAATGAGCAGTTCTTC. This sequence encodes CASSGRTSYNEQFF.

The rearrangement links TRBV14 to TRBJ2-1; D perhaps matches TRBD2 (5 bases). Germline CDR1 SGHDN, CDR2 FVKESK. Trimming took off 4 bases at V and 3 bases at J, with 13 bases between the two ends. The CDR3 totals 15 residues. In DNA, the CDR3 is TGTGCCAGCAGCCCTACGGGGTTCTTCTACAATGAGCAGTTCTTC. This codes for CASSPTGFFYNEQFF.

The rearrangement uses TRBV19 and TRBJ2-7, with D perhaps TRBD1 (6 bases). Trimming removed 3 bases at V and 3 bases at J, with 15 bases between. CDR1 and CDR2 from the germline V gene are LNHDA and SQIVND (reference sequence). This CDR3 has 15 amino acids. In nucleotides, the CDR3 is TGTGCCAGTAGTATGAGCCCCACAGGGAACTACGAGCAGTACTTC. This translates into CASSMSPTGNYEQYF.

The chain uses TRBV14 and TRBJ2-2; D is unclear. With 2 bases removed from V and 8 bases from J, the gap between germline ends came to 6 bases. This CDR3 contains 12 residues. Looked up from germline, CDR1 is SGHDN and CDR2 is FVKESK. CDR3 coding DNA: TGTGCCAGCAGCCAATATGTGGGGGAGCTGTTTTTT. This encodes CASSQYVGELFF.

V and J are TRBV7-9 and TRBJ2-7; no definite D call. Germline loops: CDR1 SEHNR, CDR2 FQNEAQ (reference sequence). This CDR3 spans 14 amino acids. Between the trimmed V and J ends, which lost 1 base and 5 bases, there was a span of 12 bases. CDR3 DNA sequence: TGTGCCAGCAGCTTAGGAGATCTGTGGAACGAGCAGTACTTC. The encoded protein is CASSLGDLWNEQYF. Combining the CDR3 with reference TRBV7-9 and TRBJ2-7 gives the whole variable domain DTGVSQNPRHKITKRGQNVTFRCDPISEHNRLYWYRQTLGQGPEFLTYFQNEAQLEKSRLLSDRFSAERPKGSFSTLEIQRTEQGDSAMYLCASSLGDLWNEQYFGPGTRLTVT.

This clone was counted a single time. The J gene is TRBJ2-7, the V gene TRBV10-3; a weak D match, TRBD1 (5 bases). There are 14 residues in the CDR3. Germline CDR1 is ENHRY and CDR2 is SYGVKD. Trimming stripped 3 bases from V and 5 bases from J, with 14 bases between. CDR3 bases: TGTGCCATCAGTGATTGGGCAGGGAATCACGAGCAGTACTTC. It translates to CAISDWAGNHEQYF.

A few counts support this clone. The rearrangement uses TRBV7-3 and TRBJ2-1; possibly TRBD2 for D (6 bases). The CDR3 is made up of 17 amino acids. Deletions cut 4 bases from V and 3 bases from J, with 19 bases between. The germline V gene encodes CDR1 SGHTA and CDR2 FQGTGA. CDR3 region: CASSSYVSGLIYNEQFF. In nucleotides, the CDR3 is TGTGCCAGCAGCTCCTATGTATCGGGACTCATCTACAATGAGCAGTTCTTC.

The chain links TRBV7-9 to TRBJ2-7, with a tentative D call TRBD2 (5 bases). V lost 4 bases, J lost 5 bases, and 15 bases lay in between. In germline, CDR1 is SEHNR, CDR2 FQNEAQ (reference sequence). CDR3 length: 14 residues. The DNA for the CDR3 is TGTGCCAGCAGCTCGTCGCAATTCGGGGACGAGCAGTACTTC. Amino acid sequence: CASSSSQFGDEQYF. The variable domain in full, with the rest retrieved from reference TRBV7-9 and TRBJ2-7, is DTGVSQNPRHKITKRGQNVTFRCDPISEHNRLYWYRQTLGQGPEFLTYFQNEAQLEKSRLLSDRFSAERPKGSFSTLEIQRTEQGDSAMYLCASSSSQFGDEQYFGPGTRLTVT.

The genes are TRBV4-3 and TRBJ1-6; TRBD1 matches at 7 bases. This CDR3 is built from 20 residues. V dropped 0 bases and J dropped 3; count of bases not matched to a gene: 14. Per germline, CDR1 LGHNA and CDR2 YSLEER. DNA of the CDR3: TGCGCCAGCAGCCAAGATTATGAGACAGGGTATCGTGGCTATAATTCACCCCTCCACTTT. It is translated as CASSQDYETGYRGYNSPLHF.